These T cell receptor beta chains were read from a single sample in a study of cytomegalovirus exposure and HLA in healthy donors. Using immunoSEQ multiplex PCR, the repertoire was profiled, and TCRdb retains in-frame clones only, with some absent. The sample consists of 71,000 or so clones, approximately 95% of them appearing once. Sequenced sample: PBMCs. The receptor source for this set is a woman in her late teens or twenties in good health and CMV-seropositive. The CDR3 runs from the conserved cysteine through the conserved F or W. A D gene is named only where the DNA matches it firmly. Not all rows give a size; the values are once, few, many and, for expanded clones, a class.

CDR3 length	D gene	V gene	J gene	clone size	CDR3 DNA	CDR3 protein
18	TRBD2	TRBV15	TRBJ2-7	-	TGTGCCACCAGCACGAGCGGACTAGCATCTTTTGGGGCTTACGAGCAGTACTTC	CATSTSGLASFGAYEQYF
13	-	TRBV13	TRBJ2-1	once	TGTGCCAGCAACCTAGCGAGGAACAATGAGCAGTTCTTC	CASNLARNNEQFF
13	TRBD2	TRBV28	TRBJ2-1	-	TGTGCCAGCAACGGGAGGGCCACCAATGAGCAGTTCTTC	CASNGRATNEQFF
13	-	TRBV19	TRBJ2-5	-	TGTGCCAGTAGTATAGCCAGGGGAGAGACCCAGTACTTC	CASSIARGETQYF
14	TRBD1	TRBV6-4	TRBJ2-3	few	TGTGCCAGCAGTCCGACAGGGGAGGCCCTTACGCAGTATTTT	CASSPTGEALTQYF
16	TRBD2	TRBV5-1	TRBJ2-7	-	TGCGCCAGCAGCGGACTAGCGGGAGGGCCAGCGAACGAGCAGTACTTC	CASSGLAGGPANEQYF
14	-	TRBV25-1	TRBJ2-2	-	TGTGCCAGCAGTCACCTAGTGAACACCGGGGAGCTGTTTTTT	CASSHLVNTGELFF
18	-	TRBV5-1	TRBJ2-6	-	TGCGCCAGCAGCTTGCGGAAAGACCAGGGGCCTGGGGCCAACGTCCTGACTTTC	CASSLRKDQGPGANVLTF
14	-	TRBV19	TRBJ2-7	-	TGTGCCAGTAGCAGACTTGCCAGCTCCTACGAGCAGTACTTC	CASSRLASSYEQYF
14	-	TRBV19	TRBJ1-5	-	TGTGCCAGTAGTATCACAGCTAGCAATCAGCCCCAGCATTTT	CASSITASNQPQHF
15	-	TRBV7-2	TRBJ1-1	-	TGTGCCAGCAGCTTAATCAGGGGCATGAACACTGAAGCTTTCTTT	CASSLIRGMNTEAFF
14	-	TRBV15	TRBJ2-7	-	TGTGCCACCAGCCCTAGGTACAAAGACTACGAGCAGTACTTC	CATSPRYKDYEQYF
15	-	TRBV11-1	TRBJ1-1	-	TGTGCCAGCAGCTTAGGGCAGGGGAGCTGGACTGAAGCTTTCTTT	CASSLGQGSWTEAFF
14	-	TRBV18	TRBJ2-1	-	TGTGCCAGCTCACCCCAGCAGGCCTACAATGAGCAGTTCTTC	CASSPQQAYNEQFF
15	TRBD1	TRBV19	TRBJ2-3	-	TGTGCCAGTAGTATCCCCACCAGGGGGCTGGATACGCAGTATTTT	CASSIPTRGLDTQYF
12	-	TRBV21-1	TRBJ1-3	-	TGTGCGTTTCACGAAGGGAGGCACACCATATATTTT	CAFHEGRHTIYF
15	-	TRBV6-1	TRBJ1-6	-	TGTGCCAGCAGTGAAGGCCGCAGGTTTAATTCACCCCTCCACTTT	CASSEGRRFNSPLHF
15	-	TRBV6-4	TRBJ1-2	-	TGTGCCAGCAGTGGCTCGGCGGGGGGTGCCTATGGCTACACCTTC	CASSGSAGGAYGYTF
14	TRBD2	TRBV27	TRBJ2-7	once	TGTGCCAGCAGTCCCTTAGCGGGAGGATACGAGCAGTACTTC	CASSPLAGGYEQYF
15	TRBD1	TRBV28	TRBJ1-4	-	TGTGCCAGCAGTCCCCGGACAGGGGGTCATGAAAAACTGTTTTTT	CASSPRTGGHEKLFF
14	-	TRBV5-4	TRBJ1-1	once	TGTGCCAGCAGCCTGACAGGACAGAACACTGAAGCTTTCTTT	CASSLTGQNTEAFF
14	-	TRBV7-9	TRBJ1-4	-	TGTGCCAGCAGCGTGACAGCGCTTAATGAAAAACTGTTTTTT	CASSVTALNEKLFF
14	TRBD2	TRBV7-9	TRBJ2-5	-	TGTGCCAGCCTCGGGACTAGCAGCCAAGAGACCCAGTACTTC	CASLGTSSQETQYF
14	-	TRBV7-9	TRBJ2-7	-	TGTGCCAGCACCTCGATAGCCGGGTCCTACGAGCAGTACTTC	CASTSIAGSYEQYF
17	-	TRBV18	TRBJ1-3	-	TGTGCCAGCTCACCAGTTTTTAACAGGGACTCTGGAAACACCATATATTTT	CASSPVFNRDSGNTIYF
16	TRBD1	TRBV18	TRBJ2-7	-	TGTGCCAGCTCATCCCCGGACAGGGGGGCCTCCTACGAGCAGTACTTC	CASSSPDRGASYEQYF
15	-	TRBV10-3	TRBJ2-5	-	TGTGCCATCAGTGAAGGGGCTGGCGACCAAGAGACCCAGTACTTC	CAISEGAGDQETQYF
14	-	TRBV11-1	TRBJ2-3	-	TGTGCCAGCAGCTTACGACAGGTCACAGATACGCAGTATTTT	CASSLRQVTDTQYF
15	TRBD2	TRBV7-2	TRBJ2-5	-	TGTGCCAGCAGCTTTGAGAGCGGGAGGGCGGAGACCCAGTACTTC	CASSFESGRAETQYF
13	-	TRBV19	TRBJ1-1	once	TGTGCCAGTAGTGTTGTGGGGGGCACTGAAGCTTTCTTT	CASSVVGGTEAFF
15	-	TRBV28	TRBJ2-4	-	TGTGCCAGCAGTTCTCCTGCACGAGGGGGAAACATTCAGTACTTC	CASSSPARGGNIQYF
14	TRBD1	TRBV27	TRBJ1-1	-	TGTGCCAGCAGTCGACAGGGGGTGAACACTGAAGCTTTCTTT	CASSRQGVNTEAFF
14	TRBD1	TRBV6-5	TRBJ2-7	-	TGTGCCAGCAGTCCACAGGGGGAGTCCTACGAGCAGTACTTC	CASSPQGESYEQYF
17	TRBD1	TRBV5-1	TRBJ2-1	once	TGCGCCAGCAGCCCTGACAGGGGGCGAAGCAAATACAATGAGCAGTTCTTC	CASSPDRGRSKYNEQFF
14	-	TRBV7-9	TRBJ2-5	-	TGTGCCAGCAGCCCATATGACAGGCGGGAGACCCAGTACTTC	CASSPYDRRETQYF
14	TRBD1	TRBV9	TRBJ1-4	-	TGTGCCAGCAGCGTAGGCAGGGGGCGGGAAAAACTGTTTTTT	CASSVGRGREKLFF
15	TRBD1	TRBV5-1	TRBJ2-7	-	TGCGCCAGCAGCTTGGTGCAGGGGGCCGAGGGCGAGCAGTACTTC	CASSLVQGAEGEQYF
15	-	TRBV28	TRBJ1-4	-	TGTGCCAGCAGGGAGGCGGGCAGGACGGGTGAAAAACTGTTTTTT	CASREAGRTGEKLFF
17	-	TRBV19	TRBJ1-1	-	TGTGCCAGTAGTTCCCGACCGGGACTATCGGAGAACACTGAAGCTTTCTTT	CASSSRPGLSENTEAFF
13	TRBD1	TRBV27	TRBJ1-1	-	TGTGCCAGCAGTACCCGACAGGGGCTCGAAGCTTTCTTT	CASSTRQGLEAFF
15	TRBD2	TRBV6-6	TRBJ2-5	-	TGTGCCAGCAAGTTGGGACTAGCGGGGGATGAGACCCAGTACTTC	CASKLGLAGDETQYF
15	-	TRBV2	TRBJ1-5	-	TGTGCCAGCAGTAAGGAGGCCGGATACAATCAGCCCCAGCATTTT	CASSKEAGYNQPQHF
14	TRBD1	TRBV14	TRBJ2-1	-	TGTGCCAGCAGCCTGGACAGGCTTTACAATGAGCAGTTCTTC	CASSLDRLYNEQFF
13	-	TRBV27	TRBJ1-3	-	TGTGCCAGCAGTCTACGTCTTGGAAACACCATATATTTT	CASSLRLGNTIYF
13	TRBD1	TRBV27	TRBJ1-1	-	TGTGCCAGCAGTTTTACAGGGGGAACTGAAGCTTTCTTT	CASSFTGGTEAFF
13	-	TRBV6-5	TRBJ1-1	-	TGTGCCAGCAGTTACCAGATGAACACTGAAGCTTTCTTT	CASSYQMNTEAFF
12	-	TRBV30	TRBJ2-3	-	TGTGCCTGGAGTGTGGCGGTAGATACGCAGTATTTT	CAWSVAVDTQYF
14	-	TRBV14	TRBJ2-3	-	TGTGCCAGCAGCCCGTCCCTGCAGACAGATACGCAGTATTTT	CASSPSLQTDTQYF
14	-	TRBV5-4	TRBJ2-2	-	TGTGCCAGCCATTTTCAGGGGGGTACCGGGGAGCTGTTTTTT	CASHFQGGTGELFF
16	TRBD2	TRBV10-3	TRBJ2-5	-	TGTGCCATCAGCAAAGCCGGGACTAGCAGCCAAGAGACCCAGTACTTC	CAISKAGTSSQETQYF
11	-	TRBV2	TRBJ2-5	-	TGTGCCAGCAGTTTAGAGGAGACCCAGTACTTC	CASSLEETQYF
14	-	TRBV10-3	TRBJ2-2	-	TGTGCCATCAGTGACAGGGGAAACACCGGGGAGCTGTTTTTT	CAISDRGNTGELFF
13	-	TRBV9	TRBJ1-2	-	TGTGCCAGCAGCGTAGGGGGGGACTATGGCTACACCTTC	CASSVGGDYGYTF
15	TRBD2	TRBV6-5	TRBJ2-1	-	TGTGCCAGCAGTTACTCCGGGGCAGGGAGGGATGAGCAGTTCTTC	CASSYSGAGRDEQFF
14	-	TRBV6-1	TRBJ1-1	-	TGTGCCAGCAGTGAAATGAGAACGAACACTGAAGCTTTCTTT	CASSEMRTNTEAFF
16	-	TRBV5-6	TRBJ1-4	few	TGTGCCAGCAGCTTGGACACAGGGATAGGGAATGAAAAACTGTTTTTT	CASSLDTGIGNEKLFF
16	-	TRBV18	TRBJ1-6	once	TGTGCCAGCTCACCACGAACCGCGAGAGCGAATTCACCCCTCCACTTT	CASSPRTARANSPLHF
15	TRBD1	TRBV10-3	TRBJ1-4	-	TGTGCCATCAGTGAGTACAGGGGTGGAGTTGAAAAACTGTTTTTT	CAISEYRGGVEKLFF
15	TRBD1	TRBV5-6	TRBJ1-1	-	TGTGCCAGCAGCCCGGAGACAGGGGACAACACTGAAGCTTTCTTT	CASSPETGDNTEAFF
14	-	TRBV6-1	TRBJ1-2	-	TGTGCCAGCAGTGAAACTGGTTTGGACTATGGCTACACCTTC	CASSETGLDYGYTF